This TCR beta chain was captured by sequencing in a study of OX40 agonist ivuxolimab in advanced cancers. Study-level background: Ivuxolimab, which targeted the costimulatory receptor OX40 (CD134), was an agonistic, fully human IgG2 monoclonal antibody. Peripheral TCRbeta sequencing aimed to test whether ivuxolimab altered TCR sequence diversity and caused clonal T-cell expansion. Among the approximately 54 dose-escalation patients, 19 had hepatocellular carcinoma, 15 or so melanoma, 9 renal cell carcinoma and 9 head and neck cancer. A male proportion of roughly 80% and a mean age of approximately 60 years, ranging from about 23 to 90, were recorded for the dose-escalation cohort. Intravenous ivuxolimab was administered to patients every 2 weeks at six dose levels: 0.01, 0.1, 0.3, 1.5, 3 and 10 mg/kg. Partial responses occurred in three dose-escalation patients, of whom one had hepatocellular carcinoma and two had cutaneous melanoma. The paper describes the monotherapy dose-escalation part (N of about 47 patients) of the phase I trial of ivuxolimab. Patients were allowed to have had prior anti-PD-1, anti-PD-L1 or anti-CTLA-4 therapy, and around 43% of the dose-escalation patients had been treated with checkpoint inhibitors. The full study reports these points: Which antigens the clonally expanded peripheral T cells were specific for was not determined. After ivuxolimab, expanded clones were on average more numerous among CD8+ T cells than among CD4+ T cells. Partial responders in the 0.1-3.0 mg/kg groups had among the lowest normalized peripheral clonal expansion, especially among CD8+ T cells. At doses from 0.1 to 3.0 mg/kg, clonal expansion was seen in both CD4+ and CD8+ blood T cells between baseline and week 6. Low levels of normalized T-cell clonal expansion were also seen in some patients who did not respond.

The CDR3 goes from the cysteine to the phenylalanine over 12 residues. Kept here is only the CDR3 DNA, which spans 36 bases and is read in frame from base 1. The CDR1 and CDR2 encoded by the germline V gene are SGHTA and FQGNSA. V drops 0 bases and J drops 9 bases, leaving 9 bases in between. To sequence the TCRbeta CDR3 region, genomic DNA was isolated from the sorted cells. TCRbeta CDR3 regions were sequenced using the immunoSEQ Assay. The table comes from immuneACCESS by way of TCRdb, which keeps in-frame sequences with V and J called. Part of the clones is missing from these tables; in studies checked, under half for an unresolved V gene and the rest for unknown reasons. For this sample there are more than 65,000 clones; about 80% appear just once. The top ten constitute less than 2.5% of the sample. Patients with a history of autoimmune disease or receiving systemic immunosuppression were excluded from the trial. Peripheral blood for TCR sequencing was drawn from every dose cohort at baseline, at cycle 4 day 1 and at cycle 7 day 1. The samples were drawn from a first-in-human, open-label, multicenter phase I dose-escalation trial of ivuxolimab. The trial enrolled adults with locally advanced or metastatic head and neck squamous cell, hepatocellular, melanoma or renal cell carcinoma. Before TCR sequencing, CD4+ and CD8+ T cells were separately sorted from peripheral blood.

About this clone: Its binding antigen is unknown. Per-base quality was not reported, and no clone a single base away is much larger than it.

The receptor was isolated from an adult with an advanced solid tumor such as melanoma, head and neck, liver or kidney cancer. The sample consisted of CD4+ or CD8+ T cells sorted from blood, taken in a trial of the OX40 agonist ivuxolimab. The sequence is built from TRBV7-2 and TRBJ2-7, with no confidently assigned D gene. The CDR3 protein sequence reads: CASSLAVEAQYF. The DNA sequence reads TGTGCCAGCAGCTTAGCTGTAGAAGCGCAGTACTTC.